The 22 T cell receptor beta chains in this list originate from one sample, sequenced in a study of T cell repertoires in cytomegalovirus infection (dated by TCRdb to between 2018 and 2021). The label giving this sample's treatment or condition can be read as: in vitro stimulation with specific CMV peptide epitopes to enrich CMV-specific T cells. Sequencing relied on an Illumina HiSeq 1500. TCRdb itself trimmed the public reads at Q25 with fastp, ran MiXCR and retained productive beta chains. Rows merge per CDR3 protein into single entries with the most common DNA and genes. The sample contains about 340,000 distinct CDR3 sequences, approximately 32% of them found a single time. Of the sample, around 20% is held by the ten largest clones. These receptors are not linked to any known antigen. Sequencing was performed on cultured PBMCs, taken from culture after CMV antigen stimulation. The receptors were sampled from a human donor in good health (CMV status not recorded). Some clones in this sample may be carry-over from other donors' samples.

The gene calls are TRBV19 and TRBJ2-3, with 8 bases identical to TRBD1. With 6 bases clipped from V and 0 bases from J, the junction kept 5 bases outside the gene matches. The CDR3 is 15 residues long. Per the germline V gene, CDR1 is LNHDA and CDR2 is SQIVND (reference sequence). CDR3 nucleotide sequence: TGTGCCAGTAGCTGGGGGGACAGGAGCACAGATACGCAGTATTTT. It codes for CASSWGDRSTDTQYF.

The chain uses TRBV6-1 and TRBJ2-3; possible D gene TRBD2, 5 bases. With 4 bases removed from V and 0 bases from J, the gap between germline ends came to 8 bases. The V gene's germline CDR1 is MNHNS and CDR2 SASEGT. The CDR3 has 14 residues. The CDR3 bases are TGTGCCAGCAGTGGAGGGTATAGCACAGATACGCAGTATTTT. Translating gives CASSGGYSTDTQYF.

The sample holds a few counts of this clonotype. This sequence joins TRBV12-5 and TRBJ2-1; D perhaps matches TRBD2 (5 bases). Germline V gene data show CDR1 as LGHNT and CDR2 as FRNRAP. This CDR3 is built from 14 residues. The germline V and J ends were trimmed by 1 base and 10 bases, with 14 bases remaining between them. The CDR3 sequence: CASGLAASWEEQFF. The CDR3 bases are TGTGCTAGTGGTTTGGCGGCTAGCTGGGAGGAGCAGTTCTTC.

There are many counts of this clonotype. The chain has TRBV6-1 and TRBJ2-5; 7 nucleotides align to TRBD2. CDR1 and CDR2 (germline): MNHNS, SASEGT. The CDR3 sequence is 13 residues long. Trimming at V came to 6 bases and at J to 2 bases, leaving 3 bases not matched to a gene. The CDR3 loop is CASSPGLQETQYF. CDR3 sequence (DNA): TGTGCCAGCAGCCCGGGACTACAAGAGACCCAGTACTTC.

This clonotype was observed a few times. V is TRBV29-1 and J is TRBJ2-7; no reliable D call. Germline V CDR1 and CDR2: SQVTM, ANQGSEA. Trimming stripped 3 bases from V and 1 base from J, with 4 bases between. This CDR3 region has 11 residues. The CDR3 nucleotides read TGCAGCGTTGAGACTTCCTACGAGCAGTACTTC. Translated: CSVETSYEQYF.

The rearrangement joins TRBV11-2 to TRBJ2-1; D is possibly TRBD1 or TRBD2 (5 bases each). CDR3 length: 15 residues. The V and J ends lost 6 bases and 6 bases respectively, with 18 bases between them. CDR1 and CDR2 (germline): SGHAT, FQNNGV. The CDR3 is CASSIEGQGVNEQFF. CDR3 DNA sequence: TGTGCCAGCAGTATCGAGGGGCAGGGAGTCAATGAGCAGTTCTTC.

This clonotype was counted between two and nine times. This sequence joins TRBV28 and TRBJ2-2; 11 bases are a match to TRBD2. The CDR3 covers 21 residues. CDR1 and CDR2 from the germline V gene are MDHEN and SYDVKM. V trimming: 3 bases; J trimming: 0 bases; junction bases outside the gene matches: 15. The CDR3 coding sequence is TGTGCCAGCAGTTTTCGGGACAGTAAACTAGCGGGAGAGACGAACACCGGGGAGCTGTTTTTT. Amino acids: CASSFRDSKLAGETNTGELFF.

V is TRBV24-1 and J is TRBJ2-2, with D possibly TRBD1 on 5 matching bases. Trimming stripped 9 bases from V and 0 bases from J, with 10 bases between. This CDR3 has 14 amino acids. Germline assignment: CDR1 KGHDR and CDR2 SFDVKD. The CDR3 sequence is CATADTPNTGELFF. The CDR3 coding sequence is TGTGCCACCGCGGACACTCCGAACACCGGGGAGCTGTTTTTT.

This chain links TRBV2 with TRBJ2-2; 14 nucleotides match TRBD2. Germline V CDR1 and CDR2: SNHLY, FYNNEI. The CDR3 covers 15 residues. Trimming cost V 7 bases and J 6 bases; bases outside gene matches: 4. This chain's CDR3 is CASTPTSGGAGELFF. CDR3 in DNA: TGTGCCAGCACCCCGACTAGCGGGGGGGCCGGGGAGCTGTTTTTT.

This clonotype was seen a few times. This chain joins TRBV6-5 and TRBJ2-1, with 7 bases lining up with TRBD2. Germline lookup yields CDR1 MNHEY and CDR2 SVGAGI. V gave up 0 bases and J gave up 1 base; unmatched junction bases: 9. The CDR3 length is 18 residues. The CDR3 region is CASSYSFTSGISYNEQFF. Written as DNA, the CDR3 is TGTGCCAGCAGTTACTCGTTTACCAGCGGGATATCCTACAATGAGCAGTTCTTC.

This clonotype has a handful of counts. The rearrangement joins TRBV7-3 to TRBJ2-1; TRBD2 is a possible D gene (7 bases). V lost 2 bases, J lost 12 bases, and 11 bases lay in between. Germline CDR1 is SGHTA and CDR2 is FQGTGA. This CDR3 comprises 12 residues. CDR3 sequence reads: CASSLLGGRQFF. For the CDR3, the DNA is TGTGCCAGCAGCTTACTGGGGGGGCGGCAGTTCTTC.

This clonotype was recorded a few times. V usage is TRBV19 and J usage is TRBJ1-5; D may be TRBD1 (6 bases). Germline loops: CDR1 LNHDA, CDR2 SQIVND (reference sequence). The length of the CDR3 is 14 residues. Trimming pared 7 bases from V and 7 bases from J, leaving 17 bases between. The DNA of the CDR3 is TGTGCCAGTACCAAAAGGGGGGAAGGACAGCCCCAGCATTTT. Translated: CASTKRGEGQPQHF.

This clonotype was detected a few times. CDR3 protein: CASSLSTSGVSQYF. The CDR3 nucleotides read TGTGCCAGCAGCTTGTCGACTAGCGGGGTGTCCCAGTACTTC. The gene calls are TRBV7-2 and TRBJ2-5; 11 bases are a match to TRBD2. With V trimmed by 3 bases and J by 9 bases, 6 bases remained unmatched. The germline gives CDR1 SGHTA, CDR2 FQGNSA. The CDR3 loop spans 14 amino acids.

This chain joins TRBV24-1 and TRBJ2-3; 9 bases map to TRBD2. The CDR3 is 15 amino acids. Trimming took 2 bases from V and 7 from J; bases not matched to a gene: 6. Germline V gene data show CDR1 as KGHDR and CDR2 as SFDVKD. The CDR3 reads CATSDWGLAGNTQYF. CDR3 DNA sequence: TGTGCCACCAGTGATTGGGGGCTAGCGGGGAATACGCAGTATTTT.

The V gene is TRBV7-2, the J gene TRBJ2-6, with TRBD1 identical over 7 bases. The germline V gene has CDR1 SGHTA and CDR2 FQGNSA. The CDR3 totals 16 residues. Germline trimming cut 3 bases from V and 2 bases from J; bases unmatched to any gene: 4. This CDR3 reads CASSLLTGAGANVLTF. The CDR3 region has the DNA TGTGCCAGCAGCTTGCTAACAGGGGCTGGGGCCAACGTCCTGACTTTC. The full variable domain, its missing parts supplied by reference TRBV7-2 and TRBJ2-6, is GAGVSQSPSNKVTEKGKDVELRCDPISGHTALYWYRQSLGQGLEFLIYFQGNSAPDKSGLPSDRFSAERTGGSVSTLTIQRTQQEDSAVYLCASSLLTGAGANVLTFGAGSRLTVL.

The rearrangement joins TRBV7-2 to TRBJ1-4; TRBD1 aligns across 8 bases. This CDR3 region has 14 residues. After removal of 5 bases from V and 8 bases from J, the junction contained 7 bases not matched to a gene. Germline V gene lookup returns CDR1 SGHTA and CDR2 FQGNSA. The CDR3 DNA reads as TGTGCCAGCAGCCGGACAGGGCATTTCGAAAAACTGTTTTTT. Its protein product is CASSRTGHFEKLFF.

The genes are TRBV7-2 and TRBJ1-5; 9 positions match TRBD1. Per the germline V gene, CDR1 is SGHTA and CDR2 is FQGNSA. With 4 bases clipped from V and 6 bases from J, the junction kept 7 bases outside the gene matches. There are 15 residues in the CDR3. The CDR3 sequence: CASSSDRGSSQPQHF. The CDR3 region has the DNA TGTGCCAGCAGCTCCGACAGGGGGAGCTCTCAGCCCCAGCATTTT. The variable domain in full, completed from reference TRBV7-2 and TRBJ1-5, reads GAGVSQSPSNKVTEKGKDVELRCDPISGHTALYWYRQSLGQGLEFLIYFQGNSAPDKSGLPSDRFSAERTGGSVSTLTIQRTQQEDSAVYLCASSSDRGSSQPQHFGDGTRLSIL.

The chain combines TRBV4-1 with TRBJ2-7, with 10 bases that match TRBD2. The CDR3 has 16 amino acids. With V trimmed by 1 base and J by 7 bases, 10 bases remained unmatched. CDR1 MGHRA and CDR2 YSYEKL come from the germline V gene. The CDR3 bases are TGCGCCAGCAGCCAAGCCCCTAGCGGGGGATCCTTGGAGCAGTACTTC. This encodes CASSQAPSGGSLEQYF.

There are a few counts of this clonotype. The rearrangement links TRBV6-2 or TRBV6-3 to TRBJ1-2; TRBD1 aligns across 7 bases. V was clipped by 4 bases and J by 2 bases; unmatched bases: 10. The germline gives CDR1 MNHEY, CDR2 SVGEGT. The CDR3 covers 16 residues. This chain's CDR3 is CASSSGRTGSNYGYTF. The CDR3, as DNA: TGTGCCAGCAGTTCTGGAAGGACAGGATCGAACTATGGCTACACCTTC.

The V gene is TRBV7-9, the J gene TRBJ1-6, with D uncertain. Trimming removed 2 bases at V and 7 bases at J, with 15 bases between. Per germline, CDR1 SEHNR and CDR2 FQNEAQ (reference sequence). This CDR3 is 16 amino acids long. The CDR3 DNA is TGTGCCAGCAGCTTATCAACCCCCGGGGAGAATTCACCCCTCCACTTT. Translated, it gives CASSLSTPGENSPLHF.

The V and J genes are TRBV29-1 and TRBJ1-5, with D uncertain. Trimming left V 7 bases short and J 2 bases short, with 12 bases between. The CDR3 has 13 residues. The germline gives CDR1 SQVTM, CDR2 ANQGSEA. CDR3 loop: CSATGGRNQPQHF. The CDR3 DNA is TGCAGCGCTACTGGCGGACGCAATCAGCCCCAGCATTTT. Filled out from reference TRBV29-1 and TRBJ1-5, the complete variable domain reads SAVISQKPSRDICQRGTSLTIQCQVDSQVTMMFWYRQQPGQSLTLIATANQGSEATYESGFVIDKFPISRPNLTFSTLTVSNMSPEDSSIYLCSATGGRNQPQHFGDGTRLSIL.

The chain joins TRBV7-4 to TRBJ2-5; TRBD2 agrees at 7 bases. This CDR3 comprises 15 residues. The junction had 6 bases not matched to a gene; V was cut back by 1 base and J by 4 bases. Germline V gives CDR1 SGHVT, CDR2 SQSDAQ. The CDR3 DNA reads TGTGCCAGCAGCTTAGGTGGACCGGGAGGAGAGACCCAGTACTTC. Protein: CASSLGGPGGETQYF.